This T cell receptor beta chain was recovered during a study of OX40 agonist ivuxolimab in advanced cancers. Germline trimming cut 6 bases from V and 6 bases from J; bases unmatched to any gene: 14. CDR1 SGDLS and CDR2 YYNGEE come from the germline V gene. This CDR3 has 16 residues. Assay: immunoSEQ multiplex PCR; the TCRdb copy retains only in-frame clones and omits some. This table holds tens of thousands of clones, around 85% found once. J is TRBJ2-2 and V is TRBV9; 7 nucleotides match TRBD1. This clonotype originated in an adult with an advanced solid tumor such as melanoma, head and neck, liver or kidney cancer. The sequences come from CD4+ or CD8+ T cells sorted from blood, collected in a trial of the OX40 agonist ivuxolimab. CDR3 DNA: TGTGCCAGCACCGGCCCGGGACAGCTGGCACCCGGGGAGCTGTTTTTT. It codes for CASTGPGQLAPGELFF.